This entry lists 15 T cell receptor beta chains sequenced from one sample in a study of T-cell memory formation after mild COVID-19. TCRdb processed the 5' RACE reads anew with MiXCR; each CDR3 protein has one entry. The sample holds about 240,000 distinct CDR3 sequences, around a tenth seen once. The specimen sequenced was PBMCs or a T cell subset sorted from them (not recorded which). Receptors originate from a man younger than 35 who had mild COVID-19 (a few samples of this study predate the infection). Cell type and time point are not known.

This clonotype has a handful of counts. V gene TRBV7-6 combines with J gene TRBJ2-1; D gene uncertain. The CDR3 consists of 12 residues. Trimming took off 5 bases at V and 12 bases at J, with 14 bases between the two ends. The germline CDR1 and CDR2 sequences are SGHVS and FNYEAQ. Written as DNA, the CDR3 is TGTGCCAGCAGCAGCCAGGTGGGCTCGCAGTTCTTC. Its protein is CASSSQVGSQFF.

The gene calls are TRBV24-1 and TRBJ2-2; no clear D. Per germline, CDR1 KGHDR and CDR2 SFDVKD. The CDR3 runs 13 residues. Trimming took off 8 bases at V and 1 base at J, with 7 bases between the two ends. CDR3 bases: TGTGCCACCACCGGGCAGAACACCGGGGAGCTGTTTTTT. It yields the protein CATTGQNTGELFF.

This clonotype has a handful of counts. This chain links TRBV9 with TRBJ1-1; D ambiguous. The CDR3 covers 13 residues. V was cut by 4 bases and J by 5 bases, with 12 bases left in between. CDR1 and CDR2 (germline): SGDLS, YYNGEE. The CDR3 nucleotides are TGTGCCAGCAGCTTTTGGAGGGATACTGAAGCTTTCTTT. Translated, it gives CASSFWRDTEAFF. Looking up the rest from reference TRBV9 and TRBJ1-1 gives the full variable domain: DSGVTQTPKHLITATGQRVTLRCSPRSGDLSVYWYQQSLDQGLQFLIQYYNGEERAKGNILERFSAQQFPDLHSELNLSSLELGDSALYFCASSFWRDTEAFFGQGTRLTVV.

The rearrangement links TRBV7-2 to TRBJ2-3; tentative D call: TRBD2 (5 bases). Germline assignment: CDR1 SGHTA and CDR2 FQGNSA. Trimming cost V 2 bases and J 2 bases, with 11 bases left between them. The CDR3 consists of 15 residues. CDR3 nucleotides: TGTGCCAGCAGCTTAAGTGTAGCGTTCACAGATACGCAGTATTTT. Amino acids: CASSLSVAFTDTQYF.

This clonotype was seen more than once but under ten times. The chain recombines TRBV11-2 with TRBJ1-1; the D is unclear. V was shortened by 5 bases and J by 1 base, with 14 bases between the two germline ends. Germline CDR1 SGHAT, CDR2 FQNNGV. CDR3 length: 15 amino acids. The CDR3 is CASSPSTGKNTEAFF. In DNA form, the CDR3 reads TGTGCCAGCAGCCCCTCGACCGGCAAGAACACTGAAGCTTTCTTT.

Only a few counts were recorded for this clonotype. The chain has TRBV11-2 and TRBJ1-1; a possible D gene is TRBD1 (6 bases). CDR3 length: 14 residues. Trimming removed 4 bases from V and 1 base from J, with 10 bases in between. Looked up from germline, CDR1 is SGHAT and CDR2 is FQNNGV. The DNA of the CDR3 is TGTGCCAGCAGCTATGGACAGCGGAACACTGAAGCTTTCTTT. Protein sequence: CASSYGQRNTEAFF.

This clonotype has a handful of counts. V usage is TRBV14 and J usage is TRBJ2-7; D is perhaps TRBD1 or TRBD2 (6 bases each). From germline, CDR1 is SGHDN and CDR2 FVKESK. CDR3 length: 13 amino acids. The V end lost 4 bases, the J end lost 6 bases, and 13 bases lay between the germline ends. Written as DNA, the CDR3 is TGTGCCAGCAGCCTAGGGGGGCCTTCCGAGCAGTACGTC. Translated, it gives CASSLGGPSEQYV.

This clonotype was recorded a few times. The chain carries TRBV27 and TRBJ2-4, with TRBD1 matching 9 bases. The trim removed 5 bases at V and 7 bases at J, leaving 3 bases unmatched. Germline V gene lookup returns CDR1 MNHEY and CDR2 SMNVEV (reference sequence). The CDR3 totals 13 residues. The CDR3 protein is CASSRQGENIQYF. The CDR3 nucleotides read TGTGCCAGCAGTCGACAGGGGGAGAACATTCAGTACTTC.

This clonotype appeared many times. The chain links TRBV24-1 to TRBJ2-5, with TRBD1 as a possible D gene (6 bases). The ends were cut back, 3 bases at V and 5 bases at J, with 9 bases in the middle. Per the germline V gene, CDR1 is KGHDR and CDR2 is SFDVKD. CDR3 length equals 13 residues. This CDR3 reads CATSDQGWETQYF. The CDR3 DNA follows: TGTGCCACCAGTGATCAGGGGTGGGAGACCCAGTACTTC.

The table lists this clonotype with many counts. The chain recombines TRBV12-3 or TRBV12-4 with TRBJ2-3; a weak D match, TRBD2 (6 bases). The CDR3 spans 12 residues. Trimming took off 7 bases at V and 3 bases at J, with 8 bases between the two ends. The CDR3 region has the DNA TGTGCCAGCACGGGACTTACAGATACGCAGTATTTT. Protein: CASTGLTDTQYF.

The J gene is TRBJ2-5, the V gene TRBV20-1; a weak D match, TRBD2 (7 bases). The length of the CDR3 is 15 residues. V gave up 0 bases and J gave up 1 base, with 12 bases separating them. Germline V CDR1 and CDR2: DFQATT, SNEGSKA (reference sequence). The CDR3 region is CSARDGGLAQETQYF. The CDR3 nucleotides read TGCAGTGCTAGAGACGGGGGGCTAGCCCAAGAGACCCAGTACTTC.

The chain is built from TRBV4-3 and TRBJ2-7, with D tentatively TRBD1 (5 bases). The CDR3 runs 13 residues. The germline V gene encodes CDR1 LGHNA and CDR2 YSLEER. Trimming took 1 base from V and 3 from J, leaving 7 bases between them. CDR3 DNA: TGCGCCAGCAGCCAAGTCCAGGGCTACGAGCAGTACTTC. This sequence encodes CASSQVQGYEQYF.

This chain joins TRBV24-1 and TRBJ2-3; D remains unclear. CDR3 length equals 14 residues. Germline V gene lookup returns CDR1 KGHDR and CDR2 SFDVKD. V lost 5 bases and J 2 bases, leaving 10 bases between the germline ends. The CDR3 protein is CATSGEEHTDTQYF. The CDR3 DNA sequence: TGTGCCACCAGTGGAGAGGAACACACAGATACGCAGTATTTT.

The chain joins TRBV20-1 to TRBJ2-5; 8 nucleotides match TRBD2. The trim removed 5 bases at V and 4 bases at J, leaving 6 bases unmatched. The CDR3 loop spans 13 amino acids. Germline V gene lookup returns CDR1 DFQATT and CDR2 SNEGSKA (reference sequence). The CDR3 DNA sequence: TGCAGTGCTGCCGGGGGGGCCGGAGAGACCCAGTACTTC. This translates into CSAAGGAGETQYF.

The chain couples TRBV7-3 to TRBJ2-3; D remains ambiguous. There are 14 residues in the CDR3. V shed 0 bases and J shed 8 bases, with 12 bases lying between them. The V gene's germline CDR1 is SGHTA and CDR2 FQGTGA. CDR3: CASSLTPYLGTQYF. CDR3 DNA sequence: TGTGCCAGCAGCTTAACCCCATACCTGGGTACGCAGTATTTT.